Given below is one T cell receptor beta chain in context. Its antigen is currently unknown. The sample belongs to a study of a mutant IDH1 vaccine in newly diagnosed glioma. TCRdb's table, derived via immunoSEQ multiplex PCR, lists solely in-frame clones and lacks some. The sample records fewer than 90,000 clones, roughly 80% being singletons. V lost 5 bases and J 0 bases, leaving 14 bases between the germline ends. There are 16 residues in the CDR3. From germline, CDR1 is LNHDA and CDR2 SQIVND (reference sequence). Study-level results: The study observed vaccine-induced immune responses in approximately 93% of patients.

Sample time point: week 35, safety follow-up. The study gave 300 ug of mutant IDH1 20-mer peptide per vaccine dose, with topical imiquimod. Material: PBMCs, obtained from a glioma patient whose treatment included an IDH1 peptide vaccine. The chain employs TRBV19 and TRBJ1-5; tentatively, D is TRBD1 (5 bases). The clonotype comes from a man aged 18 to 30 with glioma. The DNA for the CDR3 is TGTGCCAGTAGTGGGGGGGTCGTCCTTAGCAATCAGCCCCAGCATTTT. Translation: CASSGGVVLSNQPQHF.